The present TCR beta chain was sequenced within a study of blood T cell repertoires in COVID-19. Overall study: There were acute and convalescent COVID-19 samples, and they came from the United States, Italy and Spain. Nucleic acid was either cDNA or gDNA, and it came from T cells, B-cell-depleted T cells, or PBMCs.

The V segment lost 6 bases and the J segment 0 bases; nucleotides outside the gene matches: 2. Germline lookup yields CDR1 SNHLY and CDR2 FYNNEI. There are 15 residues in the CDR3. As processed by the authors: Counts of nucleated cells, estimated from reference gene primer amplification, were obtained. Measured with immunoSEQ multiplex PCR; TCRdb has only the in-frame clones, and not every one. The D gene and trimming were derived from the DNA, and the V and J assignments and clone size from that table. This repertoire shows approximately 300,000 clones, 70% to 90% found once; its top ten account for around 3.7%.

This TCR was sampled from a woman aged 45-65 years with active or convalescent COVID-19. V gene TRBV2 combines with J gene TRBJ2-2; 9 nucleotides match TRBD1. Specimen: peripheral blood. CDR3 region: CASRWDRANTGELFF. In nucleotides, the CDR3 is TGTGCCAGCAGATGGGACAGGGCGAACACCGGGGAGCTGTTTTTT.